The entry that follows covers one T cell receptor beta chain sequence. The CDR3 loop spans 16 amino acids. V lost 0 bases to trimming and J lost 1 base; unmatched junction nucleotides: 4. Germline V CDR1 and CDR2: SGHRS, YFSETQ. Cells sorted as Tregs were CD4+, CD25+ and CD127-/low. TCRdb recomputed calls from the 5' RACE reads with MiXCR, one row per CDR3 protein. The sample contains about 55,000 distinct CDR3 sequences, 20% to 25% of which appear only once. The sequenced material came from tumor-infiltrating Tregs sorted from the breast tumor. The clonotype comes from a female donor with breast cancer. The rearrangement joins TRBV5-1 to TRBJ1-5; 7 bases are a match to TRBD1. This CDR3 reads CASSLVPGGSNQPQHF. In nucleotides, the CDR3 is TGCGCCAGCAGCTTGGTACCAGGGGGGAGCAATCAGCCCCAGCATTTT.